The source of this TCR beta chain is a study of lymphopenia after photon versus proton radiotherapy. Findings and limits, study-wide: Proton therapy kept repertoires fairly stable, unlike photons, which gained effector/memory cells. Only patients who died were analyzed for survival; proton advantage is unproven. After lymphocyte nadir, photon-treated repertoires showed oligoclonal expansion, especially CD8+ Temra.

Generated by immunoSEQ multiplex PCR, the TCRdb table keeps only in-frame clones and is missing some. The repertoire has some 40,000 clones, 80% to 95% of them found once; the top ten carry about 16%. As for this clone: Its antigen is not identified.

The length of the CDR3 is 15 residues. From germline, CDR1 is SGHRS and CDR2 YFSETQ. V lost 4 bases and J lost 0, with 11 bases in between. The sample consisted of peripheral blood, taken from a patient treated with photon-based radiotherapy. The chain joins TRBV5-1 to TRBJ1-3; D not resolved. The receptor was derived from a man between 60 and 70 years old with cholangiocarcinoma. The CDR3, as DNA: TGCGCCAGCAGCCCGGACTTCCTCTCTGGAAACACCATATATTTT. Translation gives CASSPDFLSGNTIYF.